The sequence of this T cell receptor (beta chain) was determined in a study of cytomegalovirus exposure and HLA in healthy donors. The study's findings and limits: With high specificity and sensitivity, the classifier reportedly diagnosed cytomegalovirus status. A later analysis by the authors found several of the most significant clusters apparently linked to common viral pathogens. What was likely a sequencing artifact was a cluster of highly shared sequence variants. Specific recognition of CMV antigens was confirmed in vitro for a few chains (all CMV-associated).

In this sample, this clone turned up a few times. Its target is not known. PCR amplification relied on 60 Vbeta primers (plus 13 Jbeta primers). Measured with immunoSEQ multiplex PCR; TCRdb has only the in-frame clones, and not every one. The top ten clones hold around 8.1% of a sample with some 150,000 clones, more than 75% of them seen once. The TCR sequence derives from a woman aged 50 to 65 in good health and CMV-seropositive. The sample was PBMCs.

This chain's CDR3 is CASSGQGSHYGYTF. In DNA, the CDR3 is TGTGCCAGCAGCGGCCAGGGGTCCCACTATGGCTACACCTTC. The chain employs TRBV9 and TRBJ1-2; the D gene is possibly TRBD1 (6 bases). Germline V gene sequence: CDR1 SGDLS, CDR2 YYNGEE. The CDR3 is 14 residues long. V gave up 3 bases and J gave up 3 bases, with 12 bases separating them.